The clone carrying this T cell receptor beta chain came up a few times. TCRdb re-called the RT-PCR reads with MiXCR, one entry per CDR3 protein. The sample lists hundreds of thousands of distinct CDR3 sequences; 14% were seen once. This clonotype originated in a female donor in good health, serving as a healthy control. Sequences were obtained from memory CD4+ T cells from blood.

Here the CDR3 reads CASSFRVRNTEAFF. CDR3 DNA: TGTGCCAGCAGTTTCCGGGTAAGGAACACTGAAGCTTTCTTT. This rearrangement joins TRBV27 to TRBJ1-1; D is undetermined. The V gene's germline CDR1 is MNHEY and CDR2 SMNVEV (reference sequence). The CDR3 runs 14 residues. Trimming pared 3 bases from V and 1 base from J, leaving 9 bases between.